This TCR beta chain comes out of a study of blood T cell repertoires in COVID-19 (dated by TCRdb to about 2020). Background for the entire study: Collaborator samples came from the United States, Italy and Spain and covered acute and convalescent phases of COVID-19. Subjects who had been exposed to COVID-19, were actively infected with it, or had recovered from it provided the deeply sampled blood TCRbeta repertoires that made up the dataset. The material from the prospective study consisted of cDNA or gDNA derived from T cells, B-cell-depleted T cells, or PBMCs. Samples came from the ongoing ImmuneRACE study (first 160 participants) plus 1,254 subjects from 6 global collaborators. A freely available public database, intended as a resource for researchers studying the immune response to SARS-CoV-2, is where the repertoires were released. Nearly every sample came with metadata listing a de-identified subject ID, COVID-19 status, age in years and sex. Where available, HLA class I and class II types were taken from metadata supplied by the sample provider and were not determined by assay-based typing.

Whole blood was collected in K2EDTA tubes by collaborating institutions according to the institutions' own protocols. For TCRbeta analysis, collaborators shipped samples in one of three forms: frozen whole blood, isolated PBMCs, or DNA extracted from either of those sample types. Summary of the overall study and its limitations: The amount of clinical and demographic metadata varied by source and participant and was provided uncurated.

As concerns this clone: The antigen this receptor binds is unknown. One base away there is no much larger clone; base qualities are not given.

TCRbeta CDR3 regions were amplified from genomic DNA by means of the immunoSEQ Assay, a bias-controlled multiplex PCR. Regarding the original processing steps: The number of nucleated cells in each sample was estimated from the amplification of reference gene primers within the assay. To quantify the absolute abundance of each unique TCRbeta CDR3 rearrangement, sequence reads were collapsed and filtered. For each sample, productive Simpson clonality was calculated by taking the square root of Simpson's diversity index across productive rearrangements. TCRdb took over this immuneACCESS table, retaining in-frame rearrangements with V and J assigned. Such tables are incomplete; in checked studies, under half of the missing clones stem from an unresolved V gene, and the remainder is unexplained. That table gives V, J and clone size, and the DNA gave D and trimming. The sample table contains roughly 190,000 clones; only one count was recorded for 88% of them. 5.5% to 7% of the sample belongs to the ten largest clones.

V drops 2 bases and J drops 0 bases, leaving 11 bases in between. From a lookup of the germline V gene (reference sequence), CDR1 and CDR2 are MNHEY and SMNVEV. The CDR3 starts with the cysteine, ends with the phenylalanine, and has 16 residues. CDR3 DNA is the only sequence kept; it has 48 bases, read in frame from the first base. Sequenced: peripheral blood. The sequence is built from TRBV27 and TRBJ2-1; TRBD2 is possibly the D segment (5 matching bases). The sequence was obtained from a middle-aged man with active or convalescent COVID-19. The sequence in DNA is TGTGCCAGCAGTTTAAGGACTGTTAGCTCCTACAATGAGCAGTTCTTC. The resulting protein is CASSLRTVSSYNEQFF.